This TCR beta chain was sequenced during a study of T cell repertoires in cytomegalovirus infection. Study context: Both recently identified HLA-C-restricted and well-studied HLA-B-restricted CMV epitopes were used in the study. Through public TCR beta signatures, both CMV infection and matching HLA type were indicated. Broader study findings: Ex vivo responses were dominated by HLA-C-restricted CMV-specific TCR beta clonotypes.

TCRdb used MiXCR to reprocess the reads, holding one entry per CDR3 protein. The sample carries approximately 910,000 distinct CDR3 sequences, more than 25% recorded once. The CDR3 loop spans 14 amino acids. The V gene lost 5 bases and the J gene lost 4 bases, with 13 bases spanning the gap. CDR1 is MNHEY, CDR2 SVGAGI, per germline. About this clonotype itself: Its specificity is not known.

Source: cultured CD8+ T cells from PBMCs, taken from culture after CMV antigen stimulation. This TCR derives from a human donor in good health (CMV status not recorded). Some clones in this sample may be carry-over from other donors' samples. V and J are TRBV6-5 and TRBJ2-3; perhaps TRBD2 as D (5 bases). The CDR3 here is CASSTFGVADTQYF. The CDR3 DNA follows: TGTGCCAGCAGTACCTTCGGGGTGGCAGATACGCAGTATTTT.